This T cell receptor (beta chain) emerged from a study of CD8 T cells in Susac syndrome (dated by TCRdb to between 2018 and 2020). Study-level background: Of the Susac syndrome patients who were sequenced, about 6 had clinically active disease and roughly 8 were in clinical remission. At the time of blood withdrawal, Susac syndrome patients were either therapy-naive, taking corticosteroids (with some also receiving IVIg), or on IVIg alone. Repertoire sequencing was used to test whether CD8+ T cell activation and differentiation in Susac syndrome was antigen driven.

Peripheral blood CD8+ and CD4+ T cells from healthy donors, Susac syndrome patients and multiple sclerosis patients were profiled using high-throughput TCR beta sequencing. The Susac syndrome patients fulfilled recently defined diagnostic criteria for definite or probable disease. Bulk CD8+ and CD4+ T cells were purified by magnetic negative isolation, whereas CD8+ TEMRA cells were enriched by FACS. Blood was collected in EDTA tubes and processed within 24 hours, with PBMCs isolated through density gradient centrifugation. PBMCs destined for TCR sequencing were cryopreserved in liquid nitrogen and later thawed in a 37 °C water bath. The sorted or isolated CD4+, CD8+ and CD8+ TEMRA cells reached a purity of at least 90%. General study outcomes and caveats: No clonal expansion was detected in the CD4+ T cell repertoire of Susac syndrome patients. The number of individuals in the TCR sequencing and HLA analysis was acknowledged as relatively small.

A note on this clonotype: It has no known antigen specificity. Base qualities were left out, and no much larger clone turns up one base away.

The CDR3 starts with the cysteine, ends with the phenylalanine, and has 16 residues. The read is trimmed to its CDR3 DNA, 48 bases read in frame from base 1. V lost 1 base and J lost 1 base; the stretch between them is 13 bases long. CDR1 and CDR2 (MGHRA, YSYEKL) derive from the germline V gene. RNA was extracted with the RNeasy kit and 0.5 to 1 ug was reverse transcribed using random hexamers. TCR beta CDR3 regions were amplified with the immunoSEQ multiplex PCR assay covering 54 Vbeta and 13 Jbeta segments. PCR amplification bias was corrected using a synthetic template baseline for primer optimization and computational correction. On the study's bioinformatics: Reads were annotated to V, D and J genes according to IMGT and were analyzed with immunoSEQ Analyzer, with only productive sequences retained. To calculate clonality, Shannon entropy was normalized by log2 of the number of productive unique sequences and then subtracted from one. For each patient and control, public and private clones were evaluated within the 100 most prevalent clones. A clone was defined as Susac-specific if it was absent from the healthy and MS cohorts, from approximately 980 published viral clones and from other ImmuneACCESS disease sequences. Starting from the raw public reads, TCRdb applied fastp trimming at Q25, assembled clones with MiXCR and retained in-frame beta chains. Merged by CDR3 protein, the rows form single entries marked with the most common genes and DNA. Clone size and V and J calls follow TCRdb, not the original study. This sample has about 190,000 distinct CDR3 sequences in its table, and more than 90% of those were observed once. 0.098% of the sample is taken by the ten largest.

The rearrangement combines TRBV4-1 with TRBJ1-1; the D gene is possibly TRBD1, with 5 bases matching. Sequenced: CD4+ T cells from PBMCs. This clonotype was sampled from a human donor with Susac syndrome. The CDR3 has the sequence CASSQVMGRGNTEAFF. At the DNA level, the sequence is TGCGCCAGCAGCCAAGTGATGGGGCGAGGGAACACTGAAGCTTTCTTT.